The clone carrying this T cell receptor (beta chain) has just one count. Its specificity is unknown. The data belong to a study of shared clonotypes between healthy human individuals. Study details: A donor's plate count was three for CD4 naive and three for CD4 memory; CD8 naive had two and CD8 memory one. Study-level findings and limits: A handful of donors showed sharing of about 4.7% of naive CD4 clonotypes. On the whole, naive subsets had larger estimated richness than memory subsets had. Generation probabilities were higher for clonotypes shared across all four sorted-subset donors than for unshared ones.

Naive CD8 populations comprised CD45RO-negative cells positively selected for CCR7, excluding terminally differentiated effector memory CD45RA+ cells. This CDR3 is 17 amino acids long. With 0 bases clipped from V and 5 bases from J, the junction kept 9 bases outside the gene matches. Germline V gene sequence: CDR1 MGHRA, CDR2 YSYEKL. Produced via immunoSEQ multiplex PCR; TCRdb's table is partial and in-frame only. The sample lists around 2,000,000 clones, about 95% occurring once. Sequencing was carried out using naive CD8+ T cells sorted from blood. V usage is TRBV4-1 and J usage is TRBJ2-1, with 8 bases aligning to TRBD2. The origin of this receptor is a man in his late teens or twenties in good health. This CDR3 is CASSQDPPGGENNEQFF. The CDR3 DNA follows: TGCGCCAGCAGCCAAGATCCTCCCGGGGGGGAGAACAATGAGCAGTTCTTC.